The rows below give T cell receptor beta chains drawn from one sample of a study of naive and memory T cell subsets. One entry per CDR3 protein, called by TCRdb with MiXCR from the UMI-ligation and nested PCR reads. The table has tens of thousands of distinct CDR3 sequences, roughly 12% seen once. The sequenced material came from naive CD4+ T cells from blood. These receptors originate from a human donor in good health. Each CDR3 is given with its conserved first and last residue. D genes are given only for firm matches. Where a row states a size, it is once, few, many or the class of an expanded clone; other rows omit it.

cdr3_aa	cdr3_nt	j_call	clone_size	v_call	d_call
CASIGQGGGQPQHF	TGTGCCAGCATCGGACAGGGTGGGGGTCAGCCCCAGCATTTT	TRBJ1-5	few	TRBV12-3/TRBV12-4	TRBD1
CASSPRIGTGQPQHF	TGTGCCAGCAGCCCAAGAATTGGGACAGGCCAGCCCCAGCATTTT	TRBJ1-5	many	TRBV7-2	TRBD1
CSVAPLLRGTEAFF	TGCAGCGTTGCCCCCCTCCTCAGGGGGACTGAAGCTTTCTTT	TRBJ1-1	few	TRBV29-1	TRBD1
CASSLTGGSYEQYF	TGTGCCAGCAGCCTCACCGGGGGATCCTACGAGCAGTACTTC	TRBJ2-7	many	TRBV7-2	-
CASNEGLAGHNEQFF	TGTGCCAGCAATGAGGGACTAGCGGGTCACAATGAGCAGTTCTTC	TRBJ2-1	-	TRBV11-1	TRBD2
CASSQETSPTYEQYF	TGCGCCAGCAGCCAAGAGACTAGCCCTACCTACGAGCAGTACTTC	TRBJ2-7	many	TRBV4-3	TRBD2
CAHGNTEAFF	TGTGCCCACGGAAACACTGAAGCTTTCTTT	TRBJ1-1	-	TRBV2	-
CASSLGVGAGELFF	TGTGCCAGCAGCTTAGGGGTAGGAGCCGGGGAGCTGTTTTTT	TRBJ2-2	few	TRBV7-8	-
CSALTGLLNEKLFF	TGCAGTGCGCTAACAGGGCTCCTGAATGAAAAACTGTTTTTT	TRBJ1-4	-	TRBV20-1	-
CASSYRVGSYEQYF	TGTGCCAGCAGTTACAGGGTAGGGTCCTACGAGCAGTACTTC	TRBJ2-7	many	TRBV6-5	-